The 9 T cell receptor beta chains listed next were all sequenced from one sample in a study of shared clonotypes between healthy human individuals. Selected positively for CCR7 and CD45RO-negative, naive CD8 cells excluded terminally differentiated effector memory CD45RA+ cells. The protocol was immunoSEQ multiplex PCR, while the TCRdb copy is restricted to in-frame clones and leaves out a portion. The profile shows hundreds of thousands of clones, approximately 96% of them singletons. Sequencing input: naive CD8+ T cells sorted from blood. The receptors were sampled from a woman in her twenties or thirties in good health.

The chain employs TRBV28 and TRBJ2-7; 7 bases map to TRBD2. Trimming took 3 bases from V and 6 from J; bases not matched to a gene: 8. Germline CDR1 MDHEN, CDR2 SYDVKM. This CDR3 has 14 residues. CDR3 in DNA: TGTGCCAGCAGTTTCTTAGCGGGCTCCATCGAGCAGTACTTC. Its translation is CASSFLAGSIEQYF.

This chain joins TRBV5-4 and TRBJ2-5; tentatively, D is TRBD2 (5 bases). The tail of the sequence fits TRBJ2-7 better, so the J call may be wrong. CDR1 is SGHNT and CDR2 is YYREEE in the germline V gene (reference sequence). The CDR3 spans 15 residues. In DNA, the CDR3 is TGTGCCAGCAGCTTGGCGGACTTAAGCTCCTACGAGCAGTACTTC. Its protein product is CASSLADLSSYEQYF.

The J gene is TRBJ1-4, the V gene TRBV27; tentatively, D is TRBD1 (5 bases). V lost 6 bases, J lost 11 bases, and 19 bases lay in between. Germline assignment: CDR1 MNHEY and CDR2 SMNVEV (reference sequence). This CDR3 is built from 14 residues. CDR3 sequence: CASRSGLVSGKLFF. The CDR3 bases are TGTGCCAGCAGGTCAGGGTTGGTTTCGGGGAAACTGTTTTTT. Based on the CDR3 plus reference TRBV27 and TRBJ1-4, the full variable domain is EAQVTQNPRYLITVTGKKLTVTCSQNMNHEYMSWYRQDPGLGLRQIYYSMNVEVTDKGDVPEGYKVSRKEKRNFPLILESPSPNQTSLYFCASRSGLVSGKLFFGSGTQLSVL.

The genes are TRBV28 and TRBJ1-1, with 7 nucleotides matching TRBD1. CDR3 length: 15 residues. The V gene end was trimmed by 3 bases and the J gene end by 7 bases; junction bases not matched to a gene: 11. Germline CDR1 MDHEN, CDR2 SYDVKM. CDR3 in DNA: TGTGCCAGCAGTTTCTCCAACGACAGGGCCGGTGAAGCTTTCTTT. The encoded protein is CASSFSNDRAGEAFF.

This chain joins TRBV27 and TRBJ2-5, with 14 bases fitting TRBD2. Germline-derived CDR1 and CDR2 are MNHEY and SMNVEV (reference sequence). This CDR3 is 17 amino acids long. Trimming removed 2 bases from V and 5 bases from J; junction bases left unmatched: 7. CDR3 in DNA: TGTGCCAGCAGTTTAACCGTAGGGACTAGCGGGAGTGAGACCCAGTACTTC. It specifies CASSLTVGTSGSETQYF.

This clone was seen just once. This chain links TRBV15 with TRBJ2-1; D perhaps matches TRBD1 (6 bases). The V gene lost 2 bases and the J gene lost 7 bases, with 12 bases spanning the gap. CDR3 length equals 14 residues. Germline V gives CDR1 LNHNV, CDR2 YYDKDF (reference sequence). The CDR3: CATSRPPGENEQFF. The CDR3 nucleotides read TGTGCCACCAGCAGACCCCCAGGGGAAAATGAGCAGTTCTTC.

The CDR3 loop reads CASSLWAEGTDTQYF. The DNA of the CDR3 is TGTGCCAGCAGCTTGTGGGCAGAGGGCACAGATACGCAGTATTTT. The chain carries TRBV5-6 and TRBJ2-3; no clear D. Trimming stripped 1 base from V and 1 base from J, with 10 bases between. CDR1 SGHDT and CDR2 YYEEEE come from the germline V gene. There are 15 residues in the CDR3.

The genes are TRBV12-1 and TRBJ2-7. TRBV12-1 is tagged as a pseudogene. The CDR3 covers 15 residues. CDR3 nucleotide sequence: TGTGCCAGCAGCCCGGGGCGGGCAGGCTACTACGAGCAGTACTTC. Translated, it gives CASSPGRAGYYEQYF.

The chain is built from TRBV10-2 and TRBJ1-1; possibly TRBD1 for D (5 bases). Deletions cut 7 bases from V and 8 bases from J, with 17 bases between. The CDR3 has 13 amino acids. In germline, CDR1 is WSHSY, CDR2 SAAADI. CDR3 residues: CASTEGTAREAFF. The CDR3 DNA is TGCGCCAGCACTGAAGGGACGGCGAGAGAAGCTTTCTTT.